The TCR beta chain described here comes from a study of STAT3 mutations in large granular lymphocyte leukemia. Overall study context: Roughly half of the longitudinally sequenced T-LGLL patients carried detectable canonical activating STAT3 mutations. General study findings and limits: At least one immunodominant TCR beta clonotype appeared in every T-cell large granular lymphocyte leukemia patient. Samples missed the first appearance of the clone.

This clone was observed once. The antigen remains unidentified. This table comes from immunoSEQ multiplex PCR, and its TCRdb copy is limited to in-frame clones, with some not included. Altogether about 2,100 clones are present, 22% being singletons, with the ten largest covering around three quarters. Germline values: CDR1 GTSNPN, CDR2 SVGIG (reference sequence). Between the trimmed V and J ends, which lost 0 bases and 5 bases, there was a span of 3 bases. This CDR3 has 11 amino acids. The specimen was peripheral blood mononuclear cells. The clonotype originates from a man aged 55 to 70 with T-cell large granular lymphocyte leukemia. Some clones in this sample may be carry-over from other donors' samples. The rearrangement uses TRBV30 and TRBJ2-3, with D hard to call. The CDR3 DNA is TGTGCCTGGAGTGTTCTAGATACGCAGTATTTT. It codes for CAWSVLDTQYF.